This T cell receptor (beta chain) was retrieved from a study of blood T cell repertoires in COVID-19 (dated by TCRdb to 2020 to 2022). Regarding the complete study: Collaborator samples came from the United States, Italy and Spain and covered acute and convalescent phases of COVID-19. The material from the prospective study consisted of cDNA or gDNA derived from T cells, B-cell-depleted T cells, or PBMCs. Deeply sampled blood TCRbeta repertoires from subjects exposed to, actively infected with, or recovered from COVID-19 were included in the dataset. The repertoires were released in a freely available public database intended as a resource for research on the immune response to SARS-CoV-2. The samples were drawn from two sources: the first 160 participants of the ongoing ImmuneRACE study, and over 1,000 subjects contributed by 6 global collaborators. Nearly every sample came with metadata listing a de-identified subject ID, COVID-19 status, age in years and sex. HLA class I and class II types, where available, came from metadata supplied by the sample provider rather than from assay-based typing. Broad study findings and their caveats: The quantity of clinical and demographic metadata differed by source and by participant and was supplied without curation.

Counted from cysteine to phenylalanine, this CDR3 has 14 amino acids. Only the CDR3 DNA is retained, 42 bases long and in frame from the first base. CDR1 and CDR2 are read off the germline V gene as MNHNS and SASEGT. Between the V and J ends, shortened by 3 bases and 7 bases respectively, the junction contains 12 bases. In the prospective study, participants were roughly 18 to 95 years old, resided in about two dozen geographic areas of the United States, and were enrolled through a virtual design. In the prospective study, participants were assigned to cohorts based on the clinical history participants reported in a screening survey and a study questionnaire. Recovered participants in ImmuneRACE Cohort 3 were defined by two consecutive negative NP/OP PCR tests, clearance by a healthcare professional, or resolution of symptoms. In the prospective study, whole blood, serum and a nasopharyngeal or oropharyngeal swab were collected from each participant by mobile phlebotomists. Prospective study participants could optionally give additional blood draws and questionnaires over an approximately two-month period. Before DNA extraction, blood samples from the prospective study were shipped at room temperature or frozen.

Points on this clone: Its antigen is unknown. No qualities accompany the bases; no much larger clone lies one base away.

TCRbeta CDR3 regions were amplified from genomic DNA by means of the immunoSEQ Assay, a bias-controlled multiplex PCR. The original pipeline was this. Within the assay, amplification of reference gene primers was used to estimate how many nucleated cells each sample contained. Sequence reads were collapsed and filtered to measure the absolute abundance of every unique TCRbeta CDR3 rearrangement. Productive Simpson clonality was computed per sample as the square root of Simpson's diversity index over productive rearrangements. Not all clones reach the TCRdb copy of this immuneACCESS table, which keeps in-frame sequences only. Checked studies attribute under half of the gap to unresolved V genes and leave the rest unexplained. D and trimming come from the DNA, and the V and J calls and clone size come from that table. The sample records fewer than 300,000 clones, approximately 92% of which are singletons. Together, the top ten hold approximately 1.2% of the sample.

The rearrangement joined TRBV6-1 to TRBJ2-2; TRBD2 could be the D gene, as 7 bases match. The receptor was isolated from a woman aged 25 to 39 who had recovered from COVID-19. Specimen: PBMCs or T cells enriched from blood (not recorded which). In nucleotide form, the sequence is TGTGCCAGCAGTGATCAAGGGGGGGACGGGGAGCTGTTTTTT. This translates into CASSDQGGDGELFF.